These 32 T cell receptor beta chains originate from one sample sequenced in a study of T cells in Graves' hyperthyroidism and ophthalmopathy. Amplified regions were TCR beta CDR3 sequences from RNA transcripts. A first-round RT-PCR of the TCR CDR3 used the HTBI primer set. TCRdb itself ran the multiplex PCR reads through MiXCR, one entry per CDR3 protein. The sample carries 450,000 to 700,000 distinct CDR3 sequences, just over 45% recorded once. Sequencing was carried out using peripheral blood or thyroid tissue (not recorded which). Receptors were obtained from a woman aged 18-35 years with Graves' hyperthyroidism.

This clonotype was picked up many times. The chain couples TRBV15 to TRBJ1-4, with TRBD1 matching 9 bases. With 0 bases clipped from V and 8 bases from J, the junction kept 7 bases outside the gene matches. CDR3 length: 16 amino acids. Germline V lookup: CDR1 LNHNV, CDR2 YYDKDF (reference sequence). The chain's CDR3 is CATSRDTDRGSEKLFF. The CDR3 coding sequence is TGTGCCACCAGCAGAGATACGGACAGGGGATCGGAAAAACTGTTTTTT.

The CDR3, as DNA: TGCAGTGCTAGAGACAGGGGAGCCGAGCAGTACTTC. Protein: CSARDRGAEQYF. The V and J genes are TRBV20-1 and TRBJ2-7; perhaps TRBD1 as D (6 bases). CDR3 length: 12 residues. CDR1 is DFQATT and CDR2 is SNEGSKA in the germline V gene (reference sequence). The ends were cut back, 0 bases at V and 6 bases at J, with 9 bases in the middle.

The chain recombines TRBV12-3 or TRBV12-4 with TRBJ1-2; D possibly corresponds to TRBD1 (5 bases). The CDR3 loop spans 15 amino acids. The V gene lost 7 bases and the J gene lost 5 bases, with 20 bases spanning the gap. CDR3 in DNA: TGTGCCAGCACTATTGACCGGGACCTCTTTTATGGCTACACCTTC. Its translation: CASTIDRDLFYGYTF.

This clonotype was picked up many times. The chain combines TRBV30 with TRBJ2-7, with D perhaps TRBD1 (7 bases). The germline gives CDR1 GTSNPN, CDR2 SVGIG (reference sequence). This CDR3 is built from 14 residues. Trimming removed 0 bases at V and 4 bases at J, with 13 bases between. CDR3 region: CAWSVGGGAYEQYF. The CDR3 DNA is TGTGCCTGGAGTGTAGGAGGGGGCGCGTACGAGCAGTACTTC.

This clonotype was seen at least ten times. The chain combines TRBV2 with TRBJ1-5, with D unclear. Deletions cut 4 bases from V and 3 bases from J, with 7 bases between. CDR3 size: 13 residues. Germline CDR1 reads SNHLY; CDR2 reads FYNNEI. CDR3 in DNA: TGTGCCAGCAGTGGATGGTTCAATCAGCCCCAGCATTTT. Its protein product is CASSGWFNQPQHF.

This clonotype was found many times. The gene calls are TRBV11-2 and TRBJ2-5; 7 nucleotides align to TRBD1. The V segment lost 6 bases and the J segment 2 bases; nucleotides outside the gene matches: 3. The germline gives CDR1 SGHAT, CDR2 FQNNGV. CDR3 size: 13 residues. The CDR3 DNA is TGTGCCAGCAGAGGGACAGAACAAGAGACCCAGTACTTC. Its protein is CASRGTEQETQYF.

This clonotype appeared once. The chain is built from TRBV11-2 and TRBJ1-2; 8 positions match TRBD1. This CDR3 has 14 amino acids. Unmatched junction bases numbered 8, after V lost 7 bases and J lost 4 bases. Germline CDR1 and CDR2: SGHAT and FQNNGV. The CDR3 loop reads CASNQDRAAYGYTF. The CDR3 DNA sequence: TGTGCCAGCAACCAGGACAGGGCTGCCTATGGCTACACCTTC.

Concerning this clonotype: Just one base apart from a much larger clone, this may be a read error. V gene TRBV6-4 combines with J gene TRBJ2-7; TRBD2 might be the D (5 bases). Germline assignment: CDR1 MRHNA and CDR2 SNTAGT. CDR3 size: 15 residues. The V gene lost 4 bases and the J gene lost 4 bases, with 17 bases spanning the gap. DNA for the CDR3: TGTGCCAGCAGTGCCCAACTAGAGGTCGGATACGAGCAGTACTTC. Its protein is CASSAQLEVGYEQYF.

Notes on this clonotype: Compared with germline, one end of the junction differs, possibly owing to a read error. CDR3: CASPGLAQETQRHF. As DNA, the CDR3 is TGTGCCAGCCCGGGACTAGCTCAAGAGACCCAGCGACACTTC. The chain has TRBV24-1 and TRBJ2-5, with 9 bases fitting TRBD2. Germline CDR1 reads KGHDR; CDR2 reads SFDVKD. There are 14 residues in the CDR3.

A word on this clonotype: This may be a read error, as it is one base from a much larger clone. The chain joins TRBV20-1 to TRBJ1-4; a possible D gene is TRBD1 (5 bases). There are 14 residues in the CDR3. CDR1 and CDR2 (germline): DFQATT, SNEGSKA (reference sequence). The CDR3 nucleotides are TGCAATGCTAGAGGTGGGGGGGCTAATGAAAAACTGTTTTTT. Translation: CNARGGGANEKLFF.

This clonotype was seen a few times. This chain links TRBV10-2 with TRBJ2-1; D not certain. Germline assignment: CDR1 WSHSY and CDR2 SAAADI. The CDR3 sequence is 14 residues long. Trimming shortened V by 2 bases and J by 4 bases, and 9 bases separated the two germline ends. CDR3 bases: TGCGCCAGCAGTGAGGTAACAATTTACAATGAGCAGTTCTTC. This encodes CASSEVTIYNEQFF.

This chain joins TRBV12-3 or TRBV12-4 and TRBJ2-2, with D perhaps TRBD2 (5 bases). The CDR3 sequence is 14 residues long. Trimming took off 2 bases at V and 8 bases at J, with 12 bases between the two ends. CDR3 protein: CASSLRGSSGELFF. The CDR3 DNA reads as TGTGCCAGCAGTTTACGGGGAAGCTCTGGGGAGCTGTTTTTT.

This clonotype was seen repeatedly, ten times or more. This sequence joins TRBV2 and TRBJ2-2; tentative D call: TRBD2 (5 bases). CDR1 is SNHLY, CDR2 FYNNEI, per germline. The CDR3 covers 13 residues. Trimming removed 3 bases at V and 6 bases at J, with 8 bases between. As DNA, the CDR3 is TGTGCCAGCAGTGAGTTGGAGGCCGGGGAGCTGTTTTTT. It encodes CASSELEAGELFF.

This clonotype was recorded only once. The chain recombines TRBV14 with TRBJ2-5, with 10 bases fitting TRBD1. TRBJ2-1 explains the end of the DNA better; the J call may be wrong. The germline CDR1 and CDR2 sequences are SGHDN and FVKESK. CDR3 length: 18 amino acids. The CDR3: CASSQGLRQGATYNEQFF. CDR3 bases: TGTGCCAGCAGCCAAGGACTTAGACAGGGGGCAACCTACAATGAGCAGTTCTTC.

Regarding this clonotype: A much larger clone lies a single base off, so this may be a read error. CDR3 DNA sequence: TGTGCCAGCAGCGGTTCTACAGGGTTAAGTAGCGTGGAGACCCAGTACTTC. Translated, it gives CASSGSTGLSSVETQYF. The chain links TRBV2 to TRBJ2-5; D perhaps matches TRBD1 (6 bases). The CDR3 loop spans 17 amino acids. Germline-derived CDR1 and CDR2 are SNHLY and FYNNEI. V shed 6 bases and J shed 5 bases, with 25 bases lying between them.

The genes are TRBV19 and TRBJ2-1; 11 nucleotides match TRBD2. With 3 bases clipped from V and 0 bases from J, the junction kept 4 bases outside the gene matches. This CDR3 spans 17 amino acids. The V gene's germline CDR1 is LNHDA and CDR2 SQIVND (reference sequence). CDR3 bases: TGTGCCAGTAGTATCAGACTAGCGGGACTCTCCTACAATGAGCAGTTCTTC. This translates into CASSIRLAGLSYNEQFF.

This clonotype was recorded at least ten times. The chain combines TRBV6-5 with TRBJ1-1, with D possibly TRBD1 on 5 matching bases. This CDR3 contains 14 residues. The V end lost 5 bases, the J end lost 5 bases, and 15 bases lay between the germline ends. Germline lookup yields CDR1 MNHEY and CDR2 SVGAGI. The CDR3 region has the DNA TGTGCCAGCAGTGAGGGGTACTCGGGAACTGAAGCTTTCTTT. It is translated as CASSEGYSGTEAFF.

In nucleotides, the CDR3 is TGTGCTAGTGGTTTGGGGGGCCGGACAGGCACTGAAGCTTTCTTT. Its protein is CASGLGGRTGTEAFF. The chain links TRBV12-5 to TRBJ1-1; TRBD1 agrees at 7 bases. The V gene's germline CDR1 is LGHNT and CDR2 FRNRAP. The length of the CDR3 is 15 residues. The V segment lost 1 base and the J segment 4 bases; nucleotides outside the gene matches: 6.

This clonotype was seen ten or more times. The V and J genes are TRBV15 and TRBJ1-5, with 10 nucleotides matching TRBD1. This CDR3 spans 16 amino acids. The germline CDR1 and CDR2 sequences are LNHNV and YYDKDF (reference sequence). The junction had 9 bases not matched to a gene; V was cut back by 3 bases and J by 7 bases. CDR3 in DNA: TGTGCCACCAGCAGGGGAGACAGGGGGCTGGGACAGCCCCAGCATTTT. This encodes CATSRGDRGLGQPQHF.

This clonotype was counted a single time. The CDR3 sequence: CASSLATGRETQYF. The CDR3 nucleotides are TGTGCCAGCAGCTTAGCCACAGGGAGAGAGACCCAGTACTTC. The rearrangement joins TRBV7-2 to TRBJ2-5, with D maybe TRBD1 (6 bases). V was clipped by 0 bases and J by 4 bases, with 9 bases between them. Germline-derived CDR1 and CDR2 are SGHTA and FQGNSA. CDR3 length: 14 amino acids.

The table lists this clonotype with many counts. The chain recombines TRBV24-1 with TRBJ1-1, with D maybe TRBD1 (5 bases). CDR3 length: 12 residues. Germline lookup yields CDR1 KGHDR and CDR2 SFDVKD. V was pared by 4 bases and J by 5 bases, with 7 bases between. The CDR3 DNA reads as TGTGCCACCAGTGAAAGGGGAACTGAAGCTTTCTTT. It codes for CATSERGTEAFF.

As concerns this clonotype: A much larger clone differs by one base, so this may be a read error. The chain joins TRBV5-1 to TRBJ1-2; TRBD1 agrees at 11 bases. This CDR3 contains 15 residues. Germline values: CDR1 SGHRS, CDR2 YFSETQ. The CDR3 DNA follows: TGCGCCAGCAGCTTAGGGACAGGGGGTAATCATGGCTGCACCTTC. It encodes CASSLGTGGNHGCTF.

This clonotype has ten or more counts. The genes are TRBV11-1 and TRBJ2-5; possible D gene TRBD2, 5 bases. The V and J ends lost 8 bases and 4 bases respectively, with 14 bases between them. The CDR3 loop spans 13 amino acids. CDR1 and CDR2 from the germline V gene are SGHAT and FQDESV (reference sequence). The CDR3 is CASAFRGGETQYF. The DNA for the CDR3 is TGTGCCAGCGCCTTCCGAGGAGGAGAGACCCAGTACTTC.

The rearrangement joins TRBV7-9 to TRBJ2-6; 7 nucleotides line up with TRBD2. The trim removed 3 bases at V and 3 bases at J, leaving 14 bases unmatched. The CDR3 spans 19 residues. The germline V gene encodes CDR1 SEHNR and CDR2 FQNEAQ (reference sequence). The CDR3 is CASSLGRWEGFGGANVLTF. The CDR3, as DNA: TGTGCCAGCAGCTTGGGCCGTTGGGAGGGATTCGGTGGGGCCAACGTCCTGACTTTC. The whole variable domain, filled in from reference TRBV7-9 and TRBJ2-6, reads DTGVSQNPRHKITKRGQNVTFRCDPISEHNRLYWYRQTLGQGPEFLTYFQNEAQLEKSRLLSDRFSAERPKGSFSTLEIQRTEQGDSAMYLCASSLGRWEGFGGANVLTFGAGSRLTVL.

This clonotype was picked up many times. This sequence joins TRBV13 and TRBJ1-2; tentatively, D is TRBD1 (5 bases). Germline values: CDR1 PRHDT, CDR2 FYEKMQ (reference sequence). The CDR3 extends over 15 amino acids. Trimming removed 0 bases at V and 5 bases at J, with 13 bases between. CDR3 DNA sequence: TGTGCCAGCAGCTTAGGCGTCGGGGGAGAATATGGCTACACCTTC. Translated, it gives CASSLGVGGEYGYTF.

The chain uses TRBV10-3 and TRBJ2-1; the D call may be TRBD1 or TRBD2 (6 bases each). This CDR3 region has 14 residues. Looked up from germline, CDR1 is ENHRY and CDR2 is SYGVKD. V dropped 7 bases and J dropped 7 bases, with 17 bases sitting between them. The CDR3: CAITPGAVGNEQFF. The CDR3 DNA sequence: TGTGCCATCACTCCGGGGGCGGTCGGGAATGAGCAGTTCTTC.

This clonotype was observed at least ten times. The gene calls are TRBV19 and TRBJ2-7, with D maybe TRBD2 (6 bases). Germline V gene data show CDR1 as LNHDA and CDR2 as SQIVND (reference sequence). The germline V and J ends were trimmed by 5 bases and 2 bases, with 13 bases remaining between them. The CDR3 runs to 14 residues. The CDR3 sequence: CASSRGGGTYEQYF. Written as DNA, the CDR3 is TGTGCCAGTAGTCGAGGTGGGGGGACCTACGAGCAGTACTTC.

This clonotype was seen repeatedly, ten times or more. DNA of the CDR3: TGCAGCGGAGGGGAGACCCAGTACTTC. Residues: CSGGETQYF. This sequence joins TRBV29-1 and TRBJ2-5, with TRBD2 as a possible D gene (5 bases). The V gene's germline CDR1 is SQVTM and CDR2 ANQGSEA. The V end lost 7 bases, the J end lost 5 bases, and 5 bases lay between the germline ends. There are 9 residues in the CDR3.

This clonotype has just a few counts. CDR3 loop: CASSAGASQPQHF. The CDR3 coding sequence is TGTGCCAGCTCTGCAGGGGCGAGTCAGCCCCAGCATTTT. The chain carries TRBV6-2 or TRBV6-3 and TRBJ1-5, with a tentative D call TRBD1 (6 bases). The CDR3 is 13 residues long. Trimming stripped 8 bases from V and 6 bases from J, with 14 bases between. Per the germline V gene, CDR1 is MNHEY and CDR2 is SVGEGT.

The chain combines TRBV7-9 with TRBJ2-7, with 10 bases lining up with TRBD2. The V segment lost 4 bases and the J segment 6 bases; nucleotides outside the gene matches: 3. The V gene's germline CDR1 is SEHNR and CDR2 FQNEAQ (reference sequence). This CDR3 has 13 amino acids. DNA for the CDR3: TGTGCCAGCAGCTCGGAGCGGGAGGGCGAGCAGTACTTC. This codes for CASSSEREGEQYF.

The chain carries TRBV29-1 and TRBJ2-1; D is undetermined. There are 10 residues in the CDR3. Germline V gene lookup returns CDR1 SQVTM and CDR2 ANQGSEA. The V end was cut by 8 bases, the J end by 8 bases, with 10 bases between. The CDR3 loop is CSLVPDEQFF. The CDR3, as DNA: TGCAGCTTAGTTCCCGATGAGCAGTTCTTC.

CDR3 protein: CATSGQDPGNEQFF. The CDR3 nucleotides are TGTGCCACCAGTGGACAGGACCCTGGCAATGAGCAGTTCTTC. The V call is TRBV15, the J call TRBJ2-1; 7 bases fit TRBD1. CDR3 length: 14 amino acids. Germline V gives CDR1 LNHNV, CDR2 YYDKDF (reference sequence). The V segment lost 6 bases and the J segment 6 bases; nucleotides outside the gene matches: 8.